This is a list of T cell receptor beta chains from one sample in a study of CD8+CD57+ T cells in acquired aplastic anemia. TCRdb independently ran MiXCR on the reads; one entry per CDR3 protein. Here the sample spans hundreds of thousands of distinct CDR3 sequences, around a third being singletons. Sequencing used sorted CD4+, CD8+, or CD8+CD57+ T cells (not recorded which) from PBMCs. The receptors were sampled from a human donor with aplastic anemia. The CDR3 runs from the conserved cysteine through the conserved F or W. Fields, in order: D gene, clone size, CDR3 length, V gene, J gene, CDR3 DNA, CDR3 protein. The D gene is left open where the match is weak. Clone size is shown for a subset of rows, as once, few, many or a class of expanded clone.

-	few	15	TRBV2	TRBJ2-1	TGTGCCAGCACCCCAAGAGTTACAGTTAACAATGAGCAGTTCTTC	CASTPRVTVNNEQFF
-	-	16	TRBV6-1	TRBJ2-6	TGTGCCAGCAGCACGGGACGGACCCCTGGGGCCAACGTCCTGACTTTC	CASSTGRTPGANVLTF
TRBD2	many	14	TRBV20-1	TRBJ2-5	TGCAGTGCTAGGGGTAGCGGGGTCCTAGGGACCCAGTACTTC	CSARGSGVLGTQYF
TRBD1	-	15	TRBV19	TRBJ1-1	TGTGCCAGTAGTACCCAGACAGGGCGGGGCACTGAAGCTTTCTTT	CASSTQTGRGTEAFF
TRBD1	-	14	TRBV20-1	TRBJ1-1	TGCAGTGCTAGAACCGGGACAGATAACACTGAAGCTTTCTTT	CSARTGTDNTEAFF
-	-	10	TRBV20-1	TRBJ2-4	TGCAGTGCTATGGATTACATTCAGTACTTC	CSAMDYIQYF
TRBD1	few	16	TRBV5-1	TRBJ2-2	TGCGCCAGCAGCTCTGAGACAGGGGACAACACCGGGGAGCTGTTTTTT	CASSSETGDNTGELFF
-	once	15	TRBV2	TRBJ2-5	TGTGCCAGCAGTGAAGTGGGGCGGGGTCAAGAGACCCAGTACTTC	CASSEVGRGQETQYF
-	-	16	TRBV15	TRBJ2-7	TGTGCCACCAGCAGAGATTCAAGGGGGACCTCCTACGAGCAGTACTTC	CATSRDSRGTSYEQYF
-	few	15	TRBV12-1	TRBJ2-3	TGTGCCAGCAGCCTCAGACCGAAGGCGCCCGATACGCAGTATTTT	CASSLRPKAPDTQYF
-	few	16	TRBV7-3	TRBJ2-1	TGTGCCAGCAGCTTAACGCGGGCGGGGTCGAGCAATGAGCAGTTCTTC	CASSLTRAGSSNEQFF
-	-	14	TRBV20-1	TRBJ2-1	TGCAGTGCTAGGGGCCACACGGGCTACAATGAGCAGTTCTTC	CSARGHTGYNEQFF
TRBD1	many	15	TRBV7-8	TRBJ1-4	TGTGCCAGCAGCTTGGGACAGGGCGGGAGTGAAAAACTGTTTTTT	CASSLGQGGSEKLFF
-	-	15	TRBV7-3	TRBJ1-2	TGTGCCAGCAGCCAAGGATCGGGGCAGGGCCCTGACTACACCTTC	CASSQGSGQGPDYTF
-	many	13	TRBV20-1	TRBJ1-2	TGCAGTGCGGCAACAGGGTTGCGCTATGGCTACACCTTC	CSAATGLRYGYTF
TRBD2	-	14	TRBV25-1	TRBJ2-1	TGTGCCAGCTCCTTAGCGGGGGGGTACGATGAGCAGTTCTTC	CASSLAGGYDEQFF
-	-	12	TRBV29-1	TRBJ2-1	TGCAGCGTTGGTGGACATCCCAATGAGCAGTTCTTC	CSVGGHPNEQFF
-	few	15	TRBV11-3	TRBJ1-1	TGTGCCAGCAGCGCCCACAGGGCTTGTTACACTGAAGCTTTCTTT	CASSAHRACYTEAFF
TRBD2	many	15	TRBV2	TRBJ2-4	TGTGCCAGCAACTTACTAGCGGGAGGGAATAACATTCAGTACTTC	CASNLLAGGNNIQYF
-	many	14	TRBV2	TRBJ1-5	TGTGCCAGCAGAGGGGGGGCGAGCAATCAGCCCCAGCATTTT	CASRGGASNQPQHF
-	-	15	TRBV5-5	TRBJ1-5	TGTGCCAGCAGCCCCCAACCTCAGAGCAATCAGCCCCAGCATTTT	CASSPQPQSNQPQHF
TRBD1	many	14	TRBV6-5	TRBJ1-2	TGTGCCAGCAGTTACATCGACAGGGCCTCTGGCTACACCTTC	CASSYIDRASGYTF
-	few	15	TRBV11-2	TRBJ2-3	TGTGCCAGCAGCCGCAACCGACAGTCCACAGATACGCAGTATTTT	CASSRNRQSTDTQYF
TRBD1	-	15	TRBV19	TRBJ1-1	TGTGCCAGTAGTCCACGACGGGACAGGGGCACTGAAGCTTTCTTT	CASSPRRDRGTEAFF